This TCR beta chain was recorded in a study of T cell changes during pregnancy in multiple sclerosis. This clone was seen once. The CDR3 runs 15 residues. Germline lookup yields CDR1 MNHNY and CDR2 SVGAGI (reference sequence). V lost 2 bases, J lost 2 bases, and 10 bases lay in between. Profiled with immunoSEQ multiplex PCR; TCRdb holds only in-frame clones, not every one. The sample has about 12,000 clones; 86% are singletons. The sequence came from a female donor in good health, enrolled as a control in a pregnancy study. This material consisted of CD8+ T cells from peripheral blood mononuclear cells, taken in the second trimester of pregnancy. This chain joins TRBV6-6 and TRBJ2-1, with D possibly matching TRBD2 (6 bases). The DNA of the CDR3 is TGTGCCAGCAGTTACGGGGCGGGAACCTACAATGAGCAGTTCTTC. Its protein product is CASSYGAGTYNEQFF.